The 10 T cell receptor beta chains listed next were all sequenced from one sample in a study of T-cell reconstitution after alpha-beta-depleted transplantation in children. Construction of the TCRbeta library involved unique molecular identifiers. TCRdb reprocessed the PCR reads with MiXCR, giving one entry per CDR3 protein. Altogether fewer than 550,000 distinct CDR3 sequences are present, more than 9.5% being singletons, with the ten largest covering 11% to 15%. The material was PBMCs, mostly from graft donor cells, obtained 180 days after TCRalphabeta/CD19-depleted stem cell transplant. These receptors were taken from a female patient aged 2-9 years who had a stem cell transplant for aplastic anemia, so the T cells may come from the graft donor.

With respect to this clonotype: A read error is possible here, since a much larger clone lies one base away. The chain has TRBV12-3 or TRBV12-4 and TRBJ2-7; D gene unclear. V dropped 7 bases and J dropped 3 bases, with 4 bases sitting between them. CDR3 length equals 10 residues. The CDR3 sequence: CASTCYEQYV. The CDR3 DNA reads as TGTGCCAGCACCTGCTACGAGCAGTACGTC.

The V call is TRBV10-3, the J call TRBJ2-1, with TRBD1 identical over 9 bases. The CDR3 length is 16 residues. The V and J ends lost 6 bases and 5 bases, in that order; junction bases with no gene match: 11. Looked up from germline, CDR1 is ENHRY and CDR2 is SYGVKD. The CDR3 DNA reads as TGTGCCATCAGGAAGGCTTGGGGACAGGGAAACAATGAGCAGTTCTTC. As protein: CAIRKAWGQGNNEQFF.

This clonotype was counted only a few times. In DNA, the CDR3 is TGTGCCACCAGTGATTTGCCACCGACAGGGGTCGGCACCGGGGAGCTGTTTTTT. Residues: CATSDLPPTGVGTGELFF. The chain has TRBV24-1 and TRBJ2-2; 8 bases agree with TRBD1. V lost 0 bases to trimming and J lost 4 bases; unmatched junction nucleotides: 9. CDR3 size: 18 residues. CDR1 is KGHDR, CDR2 SFDVKD, per germline.

As to this clonotype: A much larger clone lies one base from this, so it may be a read error. The chain has TRBV20-1 and TRBJ2-3; TRBD2 might be the D (5 bases). Per germline, CDR1 DFQATT and CDR2 SNEGSKA (reference sequence). The CDR3 spans 13 residues. The CDR3: CGATYGLADTQYF. The DNA for the CDR3 is TGCGGTGCTACCTATGGGTTAGCGGATACGCAGTATTTT.

The rearrangement uses TRBV7-6 and TRBJ2-1; 7 nucleotides match TRBD2. V lost 5 bases and J lost 2; bases outside the gene matches: 12. Germline CDR1 SGHVS, CDR2 FNYEAQ. This CDR3 spans 17 amino acids. The DNA for the CDR3 is TGTGCCAGCAGCCCTTCGCCCCTAGCGGCCACCTACAATGAGCAGTTCTTC. It specifies CASSPSPLAATYNEQFF.

The table lists this clonotype with a few counts. The chain recombines TRBV28 with TRBJ2-5; no firm D call. The germline CDR1 and CDR2 sequences are MDHEN and SYDVKM. This CDR3 comprises 14 residues. Deletions cut 2 bases from V and 4 bases from J, with 11 bases between. CDR3 sequence reads: CASSLRPLLETQYF. CDR3 sequence (DNA): TGTGCCAGCAGTTTAAGACCCCTGCTAGAGACCCAGTACTTC. Full variable domain (rest looked up from reference TRBV28 and TRBJ2-5): DVKVTQSSRYLVKRTGEKVFLECVQDMDHENMFWYRQDPGLGLRLIYFSYDVKMKEKGDIPEGYSVSREKKERFSLILESASTNQTSMYLCASSLRPLLETQYFGPGTRLLVL.

The CDR3 spells CSTLPSGRNTGELFF. DNA for the CDR3: TGCAGTACTCTTCCGTCGGGAAGAAACACCGGGGAGCTGTTTTTT. The rearrangement links TRBV20-1 to TRBJ2-2; D is perhaps TRBD2 (5 bases). Germline lookup yields CDR1 DFQATT and CDR2 SNEGSKA (reference sequence). Deletions cut 8 bases from V and 2 bases from J, with 18 bases between. This CDR3 has 15 amino acids.

This clonotype showed up just a few times. This rearrangement joins TRBV27 to TRBJ2-7, with 8 bases matching TRBD1. Germline V gene data show CDR1 as MNHEY and CDR2 as SMNVEV (reference sequence). This CDR3 contains 16 residues. Trimming at V came to 6 bases and at J to 2 bases, leaving 12 bases not matched to a gene. The DNA for the CDR3 is TGTGCCAGCAGGACAAGGAGGACAGGGATGGCCTACGAGCAGTACTTC. Translation gives CASRTRRTGMAYEQYF.

There are a few counts of this clonotype. The rearrangement joins TRBV28 to TRBJ1-1; TRBD1 is a possible D gene (5 bases). V was cut by 6 bases and J by 4 bases, with 12 bases left in between. The CDR3 sequence is 13 residues long. Per the germline V gene, CDR1 is MDHEN and CDR2 is SYDVKM. The CDR3 nucleotides are TGTGCCAGCAGCACAGGCCAAGGCACTGAAGCTTTCTTT. This sequence encodes CASSTGQGTEAFF.

This sequence joins TRBV4-3 and TRBJ1-1; D unresolved. V dropped 0 bases and J dropped 0 bases, with 17 bases sitting between them. The CDR3 is 18 residues long. The germline gives CDR1 LGHNA, CDR2 YSLEER. The CDR3 DNA is TGCGCCAGCAGCCAAGATCGTGCCCAGCTAATTTTGAACACTGAAGCTTTCTTT. It translates to CASSQDRAQLILNTEAFF.